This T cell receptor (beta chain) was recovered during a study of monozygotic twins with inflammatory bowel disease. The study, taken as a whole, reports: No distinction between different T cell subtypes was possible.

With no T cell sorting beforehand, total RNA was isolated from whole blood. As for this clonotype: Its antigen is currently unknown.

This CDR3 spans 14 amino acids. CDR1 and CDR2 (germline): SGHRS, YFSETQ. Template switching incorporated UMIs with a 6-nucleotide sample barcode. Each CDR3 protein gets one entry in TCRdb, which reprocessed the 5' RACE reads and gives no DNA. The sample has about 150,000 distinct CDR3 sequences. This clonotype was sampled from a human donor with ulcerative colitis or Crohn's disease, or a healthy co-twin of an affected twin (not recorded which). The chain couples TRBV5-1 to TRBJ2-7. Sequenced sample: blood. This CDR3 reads CASSFSQSSYEQYF.